A selection of T cell receptor beta chains follows, all from one sample in a study of blood T cell repertoires in COVID-19. The method was immunoSEQ multiplex PCR; TCRdb's version includes in-frame clones alone and lacks a portion of them. The repertoire has 65,000 to 80,000 clones, more than 90% of them found once; the top ten carry roughly a tenth. The sample comprised peripheral blood. The origin of the receptors is a human donor in a cohort sampled during active COVID-19. CDR3s include the opening cysteine and the closing phenylalanine or tryptophan. Each record gives: J gene, D gene, clone size, V gene, CDR3 DNA, CDR3 protein. A D gene is named only where the DNA matches it firmly. Not all rows give a size; the values are once, few, many and, for expanded clones, a class.

TRBJ2-7 TRBD2 . TRBV2 TGTGCCAGCAGGAGGTCTAGCGGGAGGGCCTCCTACGAGCAGTACTTC CASRRSSGRASYEQYF
TRBJ2-1 TRBD2 . TRBV7-9 TGTGCCAGCAGCTTCCTAGGACTAGCAGTTAATGAGCAGTTCTTC CASSFLGLAVNEQFF
TRBJ2-3 TRBD2 . TRBV7-2 TGTGCCAGCAGCTCCCCTCCGGGACTACGCACAGATACGCAGTATTTT CASSSPPGLRTDTQYF
TRBJ2-5 TRBD2 . TRBV28 TGTGCCAGCAGACCCGAACGGGGGGGCGAGACCCAGTACTTC CASRPERGGETQYF
TRBJ2-3 . . TRBV27 TGTGCCAGCAGTTCCGCAACTAGCACAGATACGCAGTATTTT CASSSATSTDTQYF
TRBJ2-7 TRBD1 . TRBV6-2/TRBV6-3 TGTGCCAGCAGTTATCTGACAGGGGGCCCCTACGAGCAGTACTTC CASSYLTGGPYEQYF
TRBJ1-1 TRBD1 . TRBV29-1 TGCAGCGTTCGTACAGGGGGCACTGAAGCTTTCTTT CSVRTGGTEAFF
TRBJ2-5 . few TRBV7-9 TGTGCCAGCAGCTCAGGGGAGACCCAGTACTTC CASSSGETQYF
TRBJ2-1 . . TRBV5-1 TGCGCCAGCAGCTTGTCGGTGGAGCAGTTCTTC CASSLSVEQFF
TRBJ1-2 TRBD1 once TRBV20-1 TGCAGTGCTGGTGGACAGGGTCACTATGGCTACACCTTC CSAGGQGHYGYTF
TRBJ1-2 TRBD1 . TRBV2 TGTGCCAGCAGTGAAGTCTCCTTCCTCGGACAGGGGAGTGTTGTCGGCTACACCTTC CASSEVSFLGQGSVVGYTF
TRBJ2-6 . . TRBV7-3 TGTGCCAGCAGCCTCGGACATTTCTCTGGGGCCAACGTCCTGACTTTC CASSLGHFSGANVLTF
TRBJ2-5 TRBD1 once TRBV5-4 TGTGCCAGCAGCTTCTGGACAGGTCAAGAGACCCAGTACTTC CASSFWTGQETQYF
TRBJ2-5 TRBD2 . TRBV27 TGTGCCAGCAGTTTATTAGCGGGGGGAGAGACCCAGTACTTC CASSLLAGGETQYF
TRBJ2-7 . . TRBV14 TGTGCCAGCAGCCAAAACCAGGGGTCCTACGAGCAGTACTTC CASSQNQGSYEQYF
TRBJ1-5 . . TRBV5-5 TGTGCCAGCAGCTTACGAGAAGGGGACAATCAGCCCCAGCATTTT CASSLREGDNQPQHF
TRBJ2-3 . . TRBV27 TGTGCCAGCAGTCTAGCAGATACGCAGTATTTT CASSLADTQYF
TRBJ2-3 TRBD2 . TRBV2 TGTGCCAGCAGTGAATTCGTAGCGGGAGGGGGTACGCAGTATTTT CASSEFVAGGGTQYF
TRBJ2-2 . . TRBV7-9 TGTGCCAGCAGCGCAGTAGCCCCGGGAACCGGGGAGCTGTTTTTT CASSAVAPGTGELFF
TRBJ2-1 TRBD2 . TRBV18 TGTGCCAGCTCGGCGGGAGGCCCAGGTGAGCAGTTCTTC CASSAGGPGEQFF
TRBJ2-3 TRBD1 . TRBV5-5 TGTGCCAGCAGCTTGGGACAGGGGCCCCCCACAGATACGCAGTATTTT CASSLGQGPPTDTQYF
TRBJ1-2 TRBD1 few TRBV7-9 TGTGCCAGCAGCCCGGGACAGGGGGCTGGCTACACCTTC CASSPGQGAGYTF
TRBJ1-5 TRBD1 . TRBV6-2/TRBV6-3 TGTGCCAGCAGCCGGGACAGGGGTTATCAGCCCCAGCATTTT CASSRDRGYQPQHF
TRBJ2-2 TRBD2 . TRBV7-9 TGTGCCAGCAGCCCAGGACTAGGAACGCGAGAGGTGAACACCGGGGAGCTGTTTTTT CASSPGLGTREVNTGELFF
TRBJ2-3 TRBD2 . TRBV19 TGTGCCAGTAGTGCACTAGCGGGAGGTCTCACAGATACGCAGTATTTT CASSALAGGLTDTQYF
TRBJ2-6 TRBD1 . TRBV15 TGTGCCACCAGCAGGGCCGGACAGGGCGCTGGGGCCAACGTCCTGACTTTC CATSRAGQGAGANVLTF
TRBJ2-2 TRBD2 . TRBV4-3 TGCGCCAGCAGCCCTAGCGGGAGGGCCGACACCGGGGAGCTGTTTTTT CASSPSGRADTGELFF
TRBJ2-1 . . TRBV13 TGTGCCAGCAGCTTACTTCGAGCGATTAACTCCTACAATGAGCAGTTCTTC CASSLLRAINSYNEQFF
TRBJ1-2 . . TRBV28 TGTGCCAGCAGTTTACGGACAGTCCTGGATGGCTACACCTTC CASSLRTVLDGYTF
TRBJ2-2 TRBD2 . TRBV27 TGTGCCAGCAGTTTAATTGGACTAGCGGGAGCGAACACCGGGGAGCTGTTTTTT CASSLIGLAGANTGELFF
TRBJ2-5 TRBD2 . TRBV7-8 TGTGCCAGCAGCTTAGCGTTCGGGAGGGCCGGGGAGACCCAGTACTTC CASSLAFGRAGETQYF
TRBJ2-7 . . TRBV29-1 TGCAGCGTTGTGGTCACTTCGGGGGAGCAGTACTTC CSVVVTSGEQYF
TRBJ1-2 TRBD1 . TRBV5-4 TGTGCCAGCAGCTCGGGACAGGGTCCTTCTAACTATGGCTACACCTTC CASSSGQGPSNYGYTF
TRBJ2-7 . . TRBV7-2 TGTGCCAGCAGTGTTAACAGGGCTCCCGACTTCGAGCAGTACTTC CASSVNRAPDFEQYF
TRBJ1-5 . . TRBV15 TGTGCCACCAGCAGAGATCCGGGGGACTGGGGGCAGCCCCAGCATTTT CATSRDPGDWGQPQHF
TRBJ1-1 . once TRBV2 TGTGCCAGCAGTGAAAGAAGGGGTTTCACTGAAGCTTTCTTT CASSERRGFTEAFF
TRBJ2-2 . . TRBV15 TGTGCCACCAGCAGAGAGAAGGGAGTAACGAACACCGGGGAGCTGTTTTTT CATSREKGVTNTGELFF